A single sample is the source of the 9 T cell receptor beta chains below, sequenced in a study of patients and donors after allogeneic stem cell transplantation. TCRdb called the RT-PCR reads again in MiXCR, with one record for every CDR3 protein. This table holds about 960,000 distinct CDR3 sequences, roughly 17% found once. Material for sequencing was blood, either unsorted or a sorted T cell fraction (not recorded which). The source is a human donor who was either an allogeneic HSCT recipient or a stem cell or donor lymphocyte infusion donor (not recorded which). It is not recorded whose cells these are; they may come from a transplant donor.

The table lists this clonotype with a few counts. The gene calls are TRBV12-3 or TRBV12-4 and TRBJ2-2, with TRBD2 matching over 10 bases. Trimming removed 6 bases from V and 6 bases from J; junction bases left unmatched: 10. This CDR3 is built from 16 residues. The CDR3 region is CASSLTWLAGAGELFF. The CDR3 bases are TGTGCCAGCAGCCTGACATGGCTAGCGGGAGCCGGGGAGCTGTTTTTT.

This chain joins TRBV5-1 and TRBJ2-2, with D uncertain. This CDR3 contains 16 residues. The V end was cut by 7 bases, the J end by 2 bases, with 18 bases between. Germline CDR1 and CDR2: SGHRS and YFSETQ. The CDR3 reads CASVPISLTNTGELFF. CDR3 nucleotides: TGCGCCAGCGTCCCCATTAGTCTGACAAACACCGGGGAGCTGTTTTTT.

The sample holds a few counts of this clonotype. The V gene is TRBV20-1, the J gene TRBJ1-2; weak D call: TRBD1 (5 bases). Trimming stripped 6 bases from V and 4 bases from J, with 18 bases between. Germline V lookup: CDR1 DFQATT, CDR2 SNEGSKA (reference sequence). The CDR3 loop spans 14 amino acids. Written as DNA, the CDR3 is TGCAGTGCACACCACCCAGGGTCGAGCTATGGCTACACCTTC. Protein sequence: CSAHHPGSSYGYTF.

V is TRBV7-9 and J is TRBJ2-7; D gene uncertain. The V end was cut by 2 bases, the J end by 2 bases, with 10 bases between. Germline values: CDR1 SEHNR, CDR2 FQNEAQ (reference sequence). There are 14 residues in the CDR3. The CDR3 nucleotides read TGTGCCAGCAGCTTATCAGAACTCCCCTACGAGCAGTACTTC. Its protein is CASSLSELPYEQYF.

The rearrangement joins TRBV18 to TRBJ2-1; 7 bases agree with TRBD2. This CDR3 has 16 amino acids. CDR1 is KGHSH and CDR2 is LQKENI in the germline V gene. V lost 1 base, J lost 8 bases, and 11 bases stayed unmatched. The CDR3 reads CASSPLSNIGGYEQFF. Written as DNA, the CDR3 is TGTGCCAGCTCACCACTGTCGAATATCGGGGGGTATGAGCAGTTCTTC.

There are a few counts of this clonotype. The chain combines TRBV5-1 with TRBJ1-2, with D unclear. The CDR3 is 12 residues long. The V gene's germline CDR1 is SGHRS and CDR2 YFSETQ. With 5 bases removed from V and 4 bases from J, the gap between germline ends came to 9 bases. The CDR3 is CASRARSYGYTF. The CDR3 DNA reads TGCGCCAGCAGAGCCAGATCCTATGGCTACACCTTC.

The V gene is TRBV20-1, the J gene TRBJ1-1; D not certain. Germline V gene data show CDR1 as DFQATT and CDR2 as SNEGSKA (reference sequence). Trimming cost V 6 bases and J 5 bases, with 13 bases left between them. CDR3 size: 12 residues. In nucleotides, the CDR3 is TGCAGTGCGGCCTGGCGTAGGACTGAAGCTTTCTTT. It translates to CSAAWRRTEAFF.

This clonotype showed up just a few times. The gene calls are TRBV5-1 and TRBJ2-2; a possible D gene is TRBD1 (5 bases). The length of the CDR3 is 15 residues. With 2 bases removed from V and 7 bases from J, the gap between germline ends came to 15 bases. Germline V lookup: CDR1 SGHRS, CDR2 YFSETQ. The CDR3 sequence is CASSFGQGVVGELFF. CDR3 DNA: TGCGCCAGCAGCTTCGGCCAGGGCGTGGTCGGGGAGCTGTTTTTT. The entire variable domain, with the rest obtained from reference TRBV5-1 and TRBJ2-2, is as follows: KAGVTQTPRYLIKTRGQQVTLSCSPISGHRSVSWYQQTPGQGLQFLFEYFSETQRNKGNFPGRFSGRQFSNSRSEMNVSTLELGDSALYLCASSFGQGVVGELFFGEGSRLTVL.

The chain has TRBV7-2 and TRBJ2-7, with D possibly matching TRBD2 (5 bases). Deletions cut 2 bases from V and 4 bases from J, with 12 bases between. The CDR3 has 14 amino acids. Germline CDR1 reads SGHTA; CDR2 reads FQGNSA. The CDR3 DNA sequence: TGTGCCAGCAGCTTACCCCTAGCAGAATACGAGCAGTACTTC. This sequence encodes CASSLPLAEYEQYF.